This T cell receptor beta chain was sequenced during a study of blood T cells in healthy people across ages (dated by TCRdb to between 2014 and 2016). In terms of the full investigation: Template switching captured roughly one uniquely barcoded TCR beta cDNA molecule per two T cells in model experiments. The study measured age-related changes in TCR beta repertoire diversity using deep sequencing normalized with unique cDNA molecular identifiers. Four age groups were formed from the donors: young (average about 16 years), middle-aged (approximately 42), aged (62) and long-lived (approximately 78). Donors of different ages were randomly distributed across sequencing lanes to avoid experimental bias. The study analyzed two additional independent replicas of 1 million unique cDNA reads from the same blood draw for two donors, one aged 18 to 30 and one aged 80 or older.

Library prep was done by 5' RACE. These reads were obtained on an Illumina HiSeq 2500. The second PCR ran for about 7 to 11 cycles and used a J-beta primer mix along with a sample-barcoded 5' primer. Each TCR beta cDNA molecule received a unique molecular identifier from a template-switch 5' adaptor carrying 12 random nucleotides. Each sample yielded at least 2.5 million CDR3-containing paired-end reads. The Mint cDNA synthesis kit, primed by a TRBC-specific oligonucleotide, was used to synthesize first-strand cDNA from all RNA. Following uracil-DNA glycosylase treatment, all cDNA underwent a first 18-cycle PCR with the universal primers M1SS and BC2_uni_R. The source study handled its data this way. Normalization of each sample was performed by random selection of 1 million high-quality reads, each carrying a distinct molecular identifier. Reads sharing molecular identifiers were discarded rather than binned into consensus sequences. MiTCR, run with a Q25 quality threshold and the strictest error-elimination algorithm, handled CDR3 identification, clonotype clustering and error correction. Lower-bound total TCR beta diversity was estimated with a nonparametric unseen species model using Euler transformation. TCRdb's own reprocessing of the public reads used fastp at Q25 and MiXCR and kept productive beta chains. Rows are combined by CDR3 protein, so each entry shows the most common genes and DNA. TCRdb assigned the V and J calls; the authors' analysis was not used. This sample lists approximately 1.5 million distinct CDR3 sequences; 30% to 35% were detected once. About 10% of the sample rests with the top ten.

Systemically healthy Caucasian individuals from Russia, 39 in total and aged about 6 to 90 years, were included as donors. About 9.6 milliliters of peripheral blood were collected from each donor into EDTA-treated Vacutainer tubes. Ficoll-Paque density-gradient centrifugation was used to isolate PBMCs, with at least 6.5 million per sample. Trizol reagent was used to extract total RNA from PBMCs, with at least 5.5 micrograms per sample. Naive CD45RAhigh/CD27high T cell percentages were measured by flow cytometry on a PBMC aliquot from every donor. This clonotype occurred many times. This receptor's antigen is unknown. Nothing much larger sits one base from this clone, and base qualities are not available. CDR1 is given as SQVTM and CDR2 as ANQGSEA, both from the germline V gene. The CDR3 measures 12 amino acids from cysteine to phenylalanine. Left in the record is the CDR3 DNA by itself, 36 bases read in frame from the first base. Trimming removed 6 bases from V and 4 bases from J, leaving 12 bases between the germline ends.

Paper-wide results and their limitations: Conclusive comparison of naive and antigen-experienced compartments was prevented by the profiling of bulk unsorted PBMCs. Observed TCR beta diversity per million T cells fell roughly linearly with age, and a significant reduction was already apparent by age about 36. The long-lived group showed more naive CD4+ T cells, fewer expanded clones and increased TCR diversity than the aged group, suggesting age selection. The percentage of naive T cells measured by flow cytometry correlated strongly with observed TCR beta diversity. Estimates of total diversity based on one million sequenced T cells were considered lower bounds and underestimates. Because the CMV infection status of the donors was unknown, age-related changes in expanded clonotypes may potentially have been confounded.

This TCR came from a woman in her twenties or thirties in good health. Sequencing input: blood. The rearranged segments are TRBV29-1 and TRBJ2-5; the D gene cannot be resolved reliably. The nucleotide sequence is TGCAGCGTGGTTACTGCCAGAGAGACCCAGTACTTC. The encoded protein is CSVVTARETQYF.